This TCR beta chain came from a study of vaccination and CD4 T cells after COVID-19. Study summary: Two of the convalescents were Hispanic, and the group consisted of six males and four females.

The assay that was used to sequence DNA from cultured CD4+ T cells was the Oncomine TCR Beta short-read assay. TCRdb recomputed calls from the PCR reads with MiXCR, one row per CDR3 protein. Of 13,000 or so distinct CDR3 sequences listed, about 56% were seen once; the top ten hold around 17%. Remarks on this clonotype: Its antigen is undetermined.

Treatment specified: roughly 10-day PBMC culture with coronavirus spike peptide pools or control peptides (ViraFEST assay). At both days 3 and 7, half the medium was replaced with fresh IL-2 medium. Trimming pared 0 bases from V and 0 bases from J, leaving 12 bases between. CDR1 is SGHAT and CDR2 is FQNNGV in the germline V gene. The CDR3 has 17 residues. Sample: CD4+ T cells from blood, cultured in vitro. The chain employs TRBV11-2 and TRBJ1-3; weak D call: TRBD1 (6 bases). This TCR came from a human donor who had recovered from COVID-19. The DNA for the CDR3 is TGTGCCAGCAGCTTAGAAGGGACGGACAGCTCTGGAAACACCATATATTTT. The encoded protein is CASSLEGTDSSGNTIYF.